The next 24 T cell receptor beta chains were all read from a single sample in a study of shared clonotypes between healthy human individuals. Only CD45RO-negative cells positively selected for CCR7 counted as naive CD8 cells, so terminally differentiated effector memory CD45RA+ cells were excluded. Profiling relied on immunoSEQ multiplex PCR, and the TCRdb table lists in-frame clones only, not all of them. The top ten hold roughly 1% of the sample, which has millions of clones, about 95% seen once. Sequenced input: naive CD8+ T cells sorted from blood. The receptors were gathered from a man younger than 30 in good health.

The genes are TRBV5-4 and TRBJ1-1; 10 positions match TRBD1. Trimming at V came to 2 bases and at J to 5 bases, leaving 6 bases not matched to a gene. CDR1 is SGHNT, CDR2 YYREEE, per germline (reference sequence). The CDR3 has 15 residues. The CDR3 sequence is CASSFGTGVWTEAFF. The CDR3 region has the DNA TGTGCCAGCAGCTTCGGGACAGGGGTTTGGACTGAAGCTTTCTTT.

J is TRBJ2-1 and V is TRBV18; TRBD1 agrees at 10 bases. Germline lookup yields CDR1 KGHSH and CDR2 LQKENI. CDR3 length: 14 amino acids. With 3 bases clipped from V and 8 bases from J, the junction kept 4 bases outside the gene matches. CDR3 in DNA: TGTGCCAGCTCACCCCATGGGACAGGGGATGAGCAGTTCTTC. As protein: CASSPHGTGDEQFF.

This chain uses TRBV28 with TRBJ1-1; D remains unclear. V gave up 3 bases and J gave up 4 bases, with 9 bases separating them. Germline CDR1 reads MDHEN; CDR2 reads SYDVKM. This CDR3 contains 13 residues. The CDR3 coding sequence is TGTGCCAGCAGTTTTTCTAGGAGCACTGAAGCTTTCTTT. Translation gives CASSFSRSTEAFF.

This clone was seen once. This chain joins TRBV7-9 and TRBJ2-4, with 7 bases identical to TRBD1. CDR1 is SEHNR, CDR2 FQNEAQ, per germline (reference sequence). CDR3 length: 15 amino acids. The J segment lost 1 base and the V segment lost 5 bases, leaving 5 bases of the junction unmatched. The CDR3 DNA follows: TGTGCCAGCAGCACACCGACAGGGGCCAAAAACATTCAGTACTTC. Amino acids: CASSTPTGAKNIQYF.

The chain joins TRBV6-1 to TRBJ2-3, with TRBD1 identical over 7 bases. CDR1 is MNHNS, CDR2 SASEGT, per germline. The CDR3 loop spans 15 amino acids. Trimming removed 10 bases from V and 4 bases from J; junction bases left unmatched: 14. CDR3 DNA: TGTGCCATCGCGACTGACAGGGACAATCCAGATACGCAGTATTTT. Translation gives CAIATDRDNPDTQYF.

In the case of this clone: At the DNA level, this CDR3 is encoded by other sequences in the same sample as well. The genes are TRBV28 and TRBJ2-1; no definite D call. V dropped 5 bases and J dropped 4 bases, with 9 bases sitting between them. Germline CDR1 reads MDHEN; CDR2 reads SYDVKM. The CDR3 length is 13 residues. This chain's CDR3 is CASSPVGYNEQFF. The CDR3 nucleotides are TGTGCCAGCAGTCCGGTGGGGTACAATGAGCAGTTCTTC.

The rearrangement links TRBV6-5 to TRBJ2-1; 8 bases match TRBD1. The CDR3 covers 13 residues. The germline V gene has CDR1 MNHEY and CDR2 SVGAGI. Losses at the gene ends were 8 bases for V and 7 bases for J; bases not matched to a gene: 7. The CDR3 sequence is CASGQGYFNEQFF. The CDR3 coding sequence is TGTGCCAGCGGACAGGGTTATTTTAATGAGCAGTTCTTC.

The chain recombines TRBV6-6 with TRBJ1-1; D call uncertain. Germline CDR1 and CDR2: MNHNY and SVGAGI (reference sequence). Trimming stripped 8 bases from V and 7 bases from J, with 11 bases between. The CDR3 has 11 amino acids. CDR3 sequence: CASGEEGEAFF. CDR3 bases: TGTGCCAGCGGCGAGGAGGGTGAAGCTTTCTTT.

The V gene is TRBV5-1, the J gene TRBJ2-1; TRBD2 might be the D (6 bases). There are 16 residues in the CDR3. CDR1 and CDR2 (germline): SGHRS, YFSETQ. Trimming took off 4 bases at V and 4 bases at J, with 18 bases between the two ends. The CDR3 coding sequence is TGCGCCAGCAGCCCTACGGGACGGGAGCCTTACAATGAGCAGTTCTTC. This gives the protein CASSPTGREPYNEQFF.

The sample holds a few counts of this clone. V is TRBV27 and J is TRBJ2-7; 7 bases fit TRBD2. Trimming took 2 bases from V and 5 from J; bases not matched to a gene: 3. There are 13 residues in the CDR3. Germline V CDR1 and CDR2: MNHEY, SMNVEV (reference sequence). CDR3 protein: CASSLEGGDEQYF. The DNA for the CDR3 is TGTGCCAGCAGTTTAGAGGGAGGGGACGAGCAGTACTTC.

This rearrangement joins TRBV27 to TRBJ1-1; no firm D call. Trimming took off 6 bases at V and 5 bases at J, with 7 bases between the two ends. The CDR3 runs 11 residues. The germline gives CDR1 MNHEY, CDR2 SMNVEV (reference sequence). The CDR3 protein is CASRFGTEAFF. CDR3 sequence (DNA): TGTGCCAGCAGGTTTGGGACTGAAGCTTTCTTT.

This clone has just one count. The chain links TRBV18 to TRBJ2-7; 8 bases line up with TRBD1. With V trimmed by 3 bases and J by 4 bases, 2 bases remained unmatched. Germline V gives CDR1 KGHSH, CDR2 LQKENI. The CDR3 has 13 residues. This chain's CDR3 is CASSPRGQYEQYF. The CDR3 DNA sequence: TGTGCCAGCTCACCCAGGGGGCAGTACGAGCAGTACTTC. Full variable domain (remainder filled in from reference TRBV18 and TRBJ2-7): NAGVMQNPRHLVRRRGQEARLRCSPMKGHSHVYWYRQLPEEGLKFMVYLQKENIIDESGMPKERFSAEFPKEGPSILRIQQVVRGDSAAYFCASSPRGQYEQYFGPGTRLTVT.

The rearrangement links TRBV2 to TRBJ2-3; TRBD2 agrees at 14 bases. CDR3 length: 16 residues. Looked up from germline, CDR1 is SNHLY and CDR2 is FYNNEI. J was trimmed by 5 bases and V by 3 bases; bases with no gene match: 4. The CDR3 region has the DNA TGTGCCAGCAGTGACTTGGGACTAGCGGGAGAAGATACGCAGTATTTT. It translates to CASSDLGLAGEDTQYF. The full variable domain, rest sourced from reference TRBV2 and TRBJ2-3, is EPEVTQTPSHQVTQMGQEVILRCVPISNHLYFYWYRQILGQKVEFLVSFYNNEISEKSEIFDDQFSVERPDGSNFTLKIRSTKLEDSAMYFCASSDLGLAGEDTQYFGPGTRLTVL.

The chain joins TRBV7-9 to TRBJ2-3; TRBD2 aligns across 9 bases. Germline V CDR1 and CDR2: SEHNR, FQNEAQ (reference sequence). V lost 5 bases and J lost 0; bases outside the gene matches: 9. The CDR3 spans 17 residues. CDR3 DNA sequence: TGTGCCAGCAGCCCCCGCGGGGGGGTCATTAGCACAGATACGCAGTATTTT. It specifies CASSPRGGVISTDTQYF. Together with reference TRBV7-9 and TRBJ2-3, the CDR3 gives the full variable domain: DTGVSQNPRHKITKRGQNVTFRCDPISEHNRLYWYRQTLGQGPEFLTYFQNEAQLEKSRLLSDRFSAERPKGSFSTLEIQRTEQGDSAMYLCASSPRGGVISTDTQYFGPGTRLTVL.

The CDR3 loop reads CASSWAGSYEQYF. In nucleotides, the CDR3 is TGTGCCAGCAGCTGGGCGGGGTCCTACGAGCAGTACTTC. The V call is TRBV7-9, the J call TRBJ2-7; D is possibly TRBD2 (6 bases). The CDR3 has 13 amino acids. Germline values: CDR1 SEHNR, CDR2 FQNEAQ (reference sequence). Trimming stripped 4 bases from V and 1 base from J, with 8 bases between. The whole variable domain, filled in from reference TRBV7-9 and TRBJ2-7, reads DTGVSQNPRHKITKRGQNVTFRCDPISEHNRLYWYRQTLGQGPEFLTYFQNEAQLEKSRLLSDRFSAERPKGSFSTLEIQRTEQGDSAMYLCASSWAGSYEQYFGPGTRLTVT.

The chain links TRBV13 to TRBJ2-3; either TRBD1 or TRBD2 may supply D (5 bases each). Germline V gives CDR1 PRHDT, CDR2 FYEKMQ (reference sequence). This CDR3 contains 12 residues. V shed 5 bases and J shed 3 bases, with 6 bases lying between them. CDR3 sequence (DNA): TGTGCCAGCAGCGAGGGGACAGATACGCAGTATTTT. Protein product: CASSEGTDTQYF. Combining the CDR3 with reference TRBV13 and TRBJ2-3 gives the whole variable domain AAGVIQSPRHLIKEKRETATLKCYPIPRHDTVYWYQQGPGQDPQFLISFYEKMQSDKGSIPDRFSAQQFSDYHSELNMSSLELGDSALYFCASSEGTDTQYFGPGTRLTVL.

The rearrangement uses TRBV4-2 and TRBJ2-5; D is uncertain. Germline V CDR1 and CDR2: LGHNA, YNFKEQ. Trimming removed 4 bases from V and 5 bases from J, with 20 bases in between. The CDR3 covers 16 residues. Here the CDR3 DNA reads TGTGCCAGCAGCCCCCGGGTAGGGTCGGCCTTGGAGACCCAGTACTTC. Amino acid sequence: CASSPRVGSALETQYF.

V usage is TRBV27 and J usage is TRBJ2-1; D gene uncertain. Looked up from germline, CDR1 is MNHEY and CDR2 is SMNVEV (reference sequence). There are 13 residues in the CDR3. Deletions cut 2 bases from V and 7 bases from J, with 9 bases between. This chain's CDR3 is CASSLGGWNEQFF. CDR3 nucleotides: TGTGCCAGCAGTTTAGGTGGGTGGAATGAGCAGTTCTTC.

This chain links TRBV6-6 with TRBJ1-1; no reliable D call. This CDR3 spans 14 amino acids. V lost 7 bases to trimming and J lost 0 bases, with 12 bases between them. Per the germline V gene, CDR1 is MNHNY and CDR2 is SVGAGI (reference sequence). The CDR3 DNA sequence: TGTGCCAGCATATACCTGAGCATGAACACTGAAGCTTTCTTT. This gives the protein CASIYLSMNTEAFF.

The V gene is TRBV10-2, the J gene TRBJ2-1; D gene unclear. The CDR3 extends over 15 amino acids. CDR1 WSHSY and CDR2 SAAADI come from the germline V gene. V dropped 0 bases and J dropped 7 bases, with 13 bases sitting between them. In DNA, the CDR3 is TGCGCCAGCAGTGAGTCAACTGCCCCGGCTAATGAGCAGTTCTTC. It encodes CASSESTAPANEQFF.

The gene calls are TRBV2 and TRBJ2-7, with no clear D. Per the germline V gene, CDR1 is SNHLY and CDR2 is FYNNEI. This CDR3 contains 11 residues. V was clipped by 2 bases and J by 3 bases, with 2 bases between them. The CDR3 nucleotides read TGTGCCAGCAGTGAACGCTACGAGCAGTACTTC. Translated: CASSERYEQYF.

In this sample, this clone turned up once. The chain recombines TRBV19 with TRBJ2-2, with D hard to call. V was trimmed by 6 bases and J by 8 bases, leaving 7 bases between them. CDR3 length: 11 residues. The germline V gene encodes CDR1 LNHDA and CDR2 SQIVND (reference sequence). The CDR3 region has the DNA TGTGCCAGTAGGGCCCTGGGGGAGCTGTTTTTT. It yields the protein CASRALGELFF.

This clone was seen once. This sample also contains other DNA sequences that code for the same CDR3. V usage is TRBV11-2 and J usage is TRBJ2-7; 7 bases are a match to TRBD2. This CDR3 spans 14 amino acids. The germline CDR1 and CDR2 sequences are SGHAT and FQNNGV. With 5 bases clipped from V and 2 bases from J, the junction kept 6 bases outside the gene matches. CDR3 in amino acids: CASSLAAGAYEQYF. CDR3 in DNA: TGTGCCAGCAGCCTCGCCGCGGGGGCCTACGAGCAGTACTTC.

In nucleotides, the CDR3 is TGCGCCAGCAGCCAAGTTACAGGGTTCGGCACAGATACGCAGTATTTT. Protein sequence: CASSQVTGFGTDTQYF. This chain uses TRBV4-1 with TRBJ2-3, with TRBD1 as a possible D gene (6 bases). Germline assignment: CDR1 MGHRA and CDR2 YSYEKL. The V and J ends lost 1 base and 1 base respectively, with 12 bases between them. The CDR3 has 16 residues.